This T cell receptor beta chain comes out of a study of OX40 agonist ivuxolimab in advanced cancers. Study details: Enrolled patients in dose escalation had cancers that were hepatocellular carcinoma, melanoma, renal cell or head and neck cancer.

Profiled with immunoSEQ multiplex PCR; TCRdb holds only in-frame clones, not every one. The sample has approximately 81,000 clones, 85% to 95% seen once. This CDR3 contains 14 residues. Germline-derived CDR1 and CDR2 are KGHSH and LQKENI. Trimming stripped 5 bases from V and 4 bases from J, with 14 bases between. Source: CD4+ or CD8+ T cells sorted from blood, taken in a trial of the OX40 agonist ivuxolimab. This sequence joins TRBV18 and TRBJ1-2, with a tentative D call TRBD1 (6 bases). The TCR was taken from an adult with an advanced solid tumor such as melanoma, head and neck, liver or kidney cancer. The CDR3, as DNA: TGTGCCAGCTCAATAACGGGGGCGTTCTATGGCTACACCTTC. It translates to CASSITGAFYGYTF. The full variable domain, completed using reference TRBV18 and TRBJ1-2, is NAGVMQNPRHLVRRRGQEARLRCSPMKGHSHVYWYRQLPEEGLKFMVYLQKENIIDESGMPKERFSAEFPKEGPSILRIQQVVRGDSAAYFCASSITGAFYGYTFGSGTRLTVV.